The sequence of this TCR beta chain was determined in a study of cytomegalovirus exposure and HLA in healthy donors. The CDR3 is made up of 16 amino acids. Germline CDR1 reads GTSNPN; CDR2 reads SVGIG (reference sequence). V shed 2 bases, J shed 9 bases, and the junction held 13 bases outside the gene matches. PCR used 60 Vbeta primers and 13 Jbeta primers. Source study methods: A follow-up analysis tallied about 80 million unique TCR beta chains, roughly 11 million shared. Clones were read by immunoSEQ multiplex PCR, and TCRdb kept only the in-frame ones, dropping some. The D gene and trimming were derived from the DNA, and the V and J assignments and clone size from that table. This sample carries roughly 190,000 clones, roughly 76% of them seen once, and the ten largest clones take 6.3%.

The chain combines TRBV30 with TRBJ2-4; 10 bases match TRBD1. The clonotype comes from a man in his forties in good health and CMV-seropositive. The specimen sequenced was PBMCs. The CDR3 is CAWSPGTGVGIGIQYF. CDR3 coding DNA: TGTGCCTGGAGTCCAGGGACAGGGGTAGGGATTGGCATTCAGTACTTC.